A single sample gave rise to the 26 T cell receptor beta chains below, sequenced in a study of hypomethylating agent response in myelodysplastic syndrome (dated by TCRdb to the early 2020s). The method behind the library was the immunoSEQ multiplex PCR assay. In its TCRdb copy, this immuneACCESS table keeps in-frame sequences only and misses some clones. Where compared with another copy, unresolved V genes explain less than half of these, and the others have no known cause. This sample holds 5,000 or so clones; around four fifths were observed only once. Of the sample, less than 25% falls within the top ten clones. Sequenced material: bone marrow, taken before or after starting hypomethylating agent treatment for myelodysplastic syndrome (not recorded which). The receptors were sampled from a human donor with myelodysplastic syndrome.

J is TRBJ1-2 and V is TRBV4-3; 8 bases match TRBD1. Germline loops: CDR1 LGHNA, CDR2 YSLEER. Unmatched junction bases numbered 13, after V lost 3 bases and J lost 7 bases. This CDR3 has 16 residues. The CDR3 spells CASSQDPRDRGSGYTF. CDR3 nucleotide sequence: TGCGCCAGCAGCCAGGATCCCCGAGACAGGGGAAGTGGCTACACCTTC.

This chain connects TRBV6-5 to TRBJ1-5; a possible D gene is TRBD1 (6 bases). The CDR3 extends over 16 amino acids. Germline lookup yields CDR1 MNHEY and CDR2 SVGAGI. With 4 bases removed from V and 1 base from J, the gap between germline ends came to 14 bases. This chain's CDR3 is CASSSQGKRSNQPQHF. The CDR3 DNA follows: TGTGCCAGCAGTTCTCAGGGGAAGAGGAGCAATCAGCCCCAGCATTTT.

The genes are TRBV29-1 and TRBJ2-7; 8 bases align to TRBD1. The CDR3 sequence is 12 residues long. Trimming at V came to 5 bases and at J to 7 bases, leaving 7 bases not matched to a gene. The germline CDR1 and CDR2 sequences are SQVTM and ANQGSEA. Written as DNA, the CDR3 is TGCAGCGTTAACAGGGGGGCAGGGGAGCAGTACTTC. It is translated as CSVNRGAGEQYF.

The chain recombines TRBV28 with TRBJ2-3; possibly TRBD1 or TRBD2 for D (5 bases each). The CDR3 runs 15 residues. V lost 5 bases to trimming and J lost 5 bases, with 17 bases between them. The germline CDR1 and CDR2 sequences are MDHEN and SYDVKM. CDR3 sequence reads: CASSHMGVGGDTQYF. CDR3 bases: TGTGCCAGCAGTCACATGGGGGTTGGGGGAGATACGCAGTATTTT.

This clone was recorded only once. The chain carries TRBV6-6 and TRBJ2-2, with D unresolved. V shed 7 bases and J shed 2 bases, with 8 bases lying between them. The CDR3 loop spans 13 amino acids. Germline CDR1 is MNHNY and CDR2 is SVGAGI (reference sequence). The CDR3 protein is CASNDPNTGELFF. CDR3 DNA sequence: TGTGCCAGCAACGATCCAAACACCGGGGAGCTGTTTTTT.

This clone has only a few counts. The CDR3, as DNA: TGTGCCAGCAATCCGGCCTCCTACAATGAGCAGTTCTTC. Encoded protein: CASNPASYNEQFF. The rearrangement uses TRBV2 and TRBJ2-1; D not resolved. Trimming removed 7 bases at V and 0 bases at J, with 7 bases between. The germline V gene has CDR1 SNHLY and CDR2 FYNNEI. CDR3 length: 13 amino acids. Full variable domain (missing parts from reference TRBV2 and TRBJ2-1): EPEVTQTPSHQVTQMGQEVILRCVPISNHLYFYWYRQILGQKVEFLVSFYNNEISEKSEIFDDQFSVERPDGSNFTLKIRSTKLEDSAMYFCASNPASYNEQFFGPGTRLTVL.

The chain is built from TRBV27 and TRBJ2-7; TRBD1 agrees at 10 bases. This CDR3 region has 15 residues. V lost 5 bases, J lost 3 bases, and 7 bases stayed unmatched. From germline, CDR1 is MNHEY and CDR2 SMNVEV (reference sequence). The CDR3: CASSRTRDRGYEQYF. The CDR3 nucleotides are TGTGCCAGCAGTCGGACCCGGGACAGGGGCTACGAGCAGTACTTC.

The chain carries TRBV5-1 and TRBJ2-1; D gene uncertain. There are 16 residues in the CDR3. CDR1 SGHRS and CDR2 YFSETQ come from the germline V gene. Trimming removed 5 bases from V and 4 bases from J, with 19 bases in between. The CDR3, as DNA: TGCGCCAGCAGTAGTGTGGTTGTCCTAAATTACAATGAGCAGTTCTTC. Its translation is CASSSVVVLNYNEQFF.

The genes are TRBV9 and TRBJ1-2; D is uncertain. Germline V gene sequence: CDR1 SGDLS, CDR2 YYNGEE. The germline V and J ends were trimmed by 7 bases and 7 bases, with 20 bases remaining between them. The CDR3 length is 14 residues. In nucleotides, the CDR3 is TGTGCCAGCTCCGATCTTACCAGAGGAACTGGCTACACCTTC. Its protein is CASSDLTRGTGYTF. The whole variable domain, remainder taken from reference TRBV9 and TRBJ1-2, is DSGVTQTPKHLITATGQRVTLRCSPRSGDLSVYWYQQSLDQGLQFLIQYYNGEERAKGNILERFSAQQFPDLHSELNLSSLELGDSALYFCASSDLTRGTGYTFGSGTRLTVV.

CDR3 in amino acids: CASSSNRRDKNTEAFF. CDR3 bases: TGTGCCAGCAGTTCCAACCGACGGGACAAAAACACTGAAGCTTTCTTT. This chain joins TRBV27 and TRBJ1-1; a weak D match, TRBD1 (6 bases). Germline CDR1 and CDR2: MNHEY and SMNVEV (reference sequence). The CDR3 has 16 residues. Trimming removed 4 bases from V and 2 bases from J, with 17 bases in between.

This clone showed up just once. This chain joins TRBV15 and TRBJ2-7; 7 nucleotides align to TRBD2. The germline gives CDR1 LNHNV, CDR2 YYDKDF (reference sequence). V shed 0 bases, J shed 2 bases, and the junction held 4 bases outside the gene matches. This CDR3 region has 15 residues. The DNA for the CDR3 is TGTGCCACCAGCAGAGATACCAGCGGGGCCTACGAGCAGTACTTC. Translated, it gives CATSRDTSGAYEQYF.

This clone was observed once. The J gene is TRBJ1-1, the V gene TRBV5-8; D unclear. This CDR3 is 16 amino acids long. Germline V gives CDR1 SGHTS, CDR2 YDEGEE. Trimming removed 2 bases at V and 4 bases at J, with 18 bases between. CDR3 bases: TGTGCCAGCAGCTTTTGGAAGGCGGCGCTGAGCACTGAAGCTTTCTTT. Encoded protein: CASSFWKAALSTEAFF.

J is TRBJ1-1 and V is TRBV12-5; tentative D call: TRBD1 (6 bases). Germline assignment: CDR1 LGHNT and CDR2 FRNRAP. The length of the CDR3 is 14 residues. V lost 2 bases and J lost 7, with 14 bases in between. CDR3 coding DNA: TGTGCTAGTGGTTTGATAGGGGGGGGCGGTGAAGCTTTCTTT. Translated: CASGLIGGGGEAFF.

V gene TRBV10-3 combines with J gene TRBJ2-3, with 10 bases aligning to TRBD2. V lost 3 bases, J lost 3 bases, and 3 bases stayed unmatched. The germline V gene has CDR1 ENHRY and CDR2 SYGVKD. The CDR3 is 15 residues long. The CDR3 region is CAISEGSGRTDTQYF. The CDR3 region has the DNA TGTGCCATCAGTGAAGGTAGCGGGAGGACAGATACGCAGTATTTT.

The chain joins TRBV11-2 to TRBJ2-1; tentative D call: TRBD2 (5 bases). Per the germline V gene, CDR1 is SGHAT and CDR2 is FQNNGV. V dropped 6 bases and J dropped 4 bases, with 10 bases sitting between them. This CDR3 region has 13 residues. The CDR3 bases are TGTGCCAGCAGGGATTGGAGGTACAATGAGCAGTTCTTC. Translation gives CASRDWRYNEQFF. Filled out from reference TRBV11-2 and TRBJ2-1, the complete variable domain reads EAGVAQSPRYKIIEKRQSVAFWCNPISGHATLYWYQQILGQGPKLLIQFQNNGVVDDSQLPKDRFSAERLKGVDSTLKIQPAKLEDSAVYLCASRDWRYNEQFFGPGTRLTVL.

The chain recombines TRBV7-2 with TRBJ2-7; D remains ambiguous. The CDR3 sequence is 14 residues long. The V and J ends lost 4 bases and 0 bases respectively, with 10 bases between them. Germline V gene sequence: CDR1 SGHTA, CDR2 FQGNSA. The CDR3 loop reads CASSSYRSSYEQYF. In nucleotides, the CDR3 is TGTGCCAGCAGCTCCTACAGAAGCTCCTACGAGCAGTACTTC. Filled out from reference TRBV7-2 and TRBJ2-7, the complete variable domain reads GAGVSQSPSNKVTEKGKDVELRCDPISGHTALYWYRQSLGQGLEFLIYFQGNSAPDKSGLPSDRFSAERTGGSVSTLTIQRTQQEDSAVYLCASSSYRSSYEQYFGPGTRLTVT.

J is TRBJ2-4 and V is TRBV5-1; 9 bases line up with TRBD1. V shed 4 bases, J shed 8 bases, and the junction held 10 bases outside the gene matches. CDR1 and CDR2 (germline): SGHRS, YFSETQ. This CDR3 spans 15 amino acids. The CDR3 loop is CASSPRGTGLDIQYF. DNA for the CDR3: TGCGCCAGCAGCCCCAGGGGGACAGGGTTGGACATTCAGTACTTC.

CDR3 DNA sequence: TGTGCCAGTAAACTGGGAGGGGAGACCGGGGAGCTGTTTTTT. This codes for CASKLGGETGELFF. The rearrangement links TRBV19 to TRBJ2-2; 7 nucleotides agree with TRBD2. The length of the CDR3 is 14 residues. CDR1 and CDR2 (germline): LNHDA, SQIVND (reference sequence). J lost 5 bases, V lost 7 bases, and 7 bases had no gene match. Full variable domain (outside the CDR3, taken from reference TRBV19 and TRBJ2-2): DGGITQSPKYLFRKEGQNVTLSCEQNLNHDAMYWYRQDPGQGLRLIYYSQIVNDFQKGDIAEGYSVSREKKESFPLTVTSAQKNPTAFYLCASKLGGETGELFFGEGSRLTVL.

CDR3 coding DNA: TGTGCCAGCAGTTTGAAAGGGAGAGGTACGCAGTATTTT. Protein product: CASSLKGRGTQYF. V usage is TRBV27 and J usage is TRBJ2-3, with D maybe TRBD2 (5 bases). CDR1 is MNHEY, CDR2 SMNVEV, per germline (reference sequence). V gave up 3 bases and J gave up 8 bases, with 12 bases separating them. The CDR3 consists of 13 residues.

The gene calls are TRBV19 and TRBJ2-3, with D uncertain. The CDR3 runs 13 residues. V gave up 3 bases and J gave up 5 bases, with 9 bases separating them. In germline, CDR1 is LNHDA, CDR2 SQIVND (reference sequence). CDR3 DNA: TGTGCCAGTAGTATTAGAGCGCTAGATACGCAGTATTTT. It is translated as CASSIRALDTQYF.

This clone was counted between two and nine times. This chain connects TRBV7-2 to TRBJ1-5; D unclear. Germline CDR1 and CDR2: SGHTA and FQGNSA. This CDR3 has 15 residues. The ends were cut back, 1 base at V and 2 bases at J, with 9 bases in the middle. The CDR3: CASSLVGLGNQPQHF. CDR3 coding DNA: TGTGCCAGCAGCTTAGTAGGGCTTGGCAATCAGCCCCAGCATTTT.

The chain couples TRBV7-2 to TRBJ2-3, with a weak D call TRBD1 (6 bases). Trimming shortened V by 1 base and J by 10 bases, and 15 bases separated the two germline ends. Germline CDR1 is SGHTA and CDR2 is FQGNSA. CDR3 length: 14 amino acids. For the CDR3, the DNA is TGTGCCAGCAGCTTAGAAGGCAGGGGCGCCCCGCAGTATTTT. Its protein is CASSLEGRGAPQYF. Complete variable domain (other parts from reference TRBV7-2 and TRBJ2-3): GAGVSQSPSNKVTEKGKDVELRCDPISGHTALYWYRQSLGQGLEFLIYFQGNSAPDKSGLPSDRFSAERTGGSVSTLTIQRTQQEDSAVYLCASSLEGRGAPQYFGPGTRLTVL.

The chain joins TRBV15 to TRBJ2-6; D is undetermined. V lost 6 bases and J 6 bases, leaving 3 bases between the germline ends. The CDR3 contains 11 residues. Germline V gene sequence: CDR1 LNHNV, CDR2 YYDKDF (reference sequence). The CDR3 nucleotides are TGTGCCACCAGGTCGGCCAACGTCCTGACTTTC. Protein sequence: CATRSANVLTF.

The chain recombines TRBV7-2 with TRBJ2-5; 9 positions match TRBD2. After removal of 5 bases from V and 5 bases from J, the junction contained 12 bases not matched to a gene. CDR1 is SGHTA, CDR2 FQGNSA, per germline. The CDR3 totals 16 residues. CDR3 region: CASSGWVAGGKETQYF. Here the CDR3 DNA reads TGTGCCAGCAGCGGGTGGGTTGCGGGAGGGAAGGAGACCCAGTACTTC.

The V call is TRBV7-8, the J call TRBJ1-5; D ambiguous. The ends were cut back, 0 bases at V and 0 bases at J, with 3 bases in the middle. The V gene's germline CDR1 is SGHVS and CDR2 FQNEAQ. The CDR3 loop spans 14 amino acids. The CDR3 nucleotides read TGTGCCAGCAGCTTAGCTTATAGCAATCAGCCCCAGCATTTT. It specifies CASSLAYSNQPQHF.

The chain employs TRBV18 and TRBJ2-4, with D possibly matching TRBD1 (5 bases). Germline assignment: CDR1 KGHSH and CDR2 LQKENI. The CDR3 length is 14 residues. V shed 4 bases and J shed 6 bases, with 13 bases lying between them. In DNA form, the CDR3 reads TGTGCCAGCTCACTTCAGGGTTTTGCAAACATTCAGTACTTC. Its protein product is CASSLQGFANIQYF.